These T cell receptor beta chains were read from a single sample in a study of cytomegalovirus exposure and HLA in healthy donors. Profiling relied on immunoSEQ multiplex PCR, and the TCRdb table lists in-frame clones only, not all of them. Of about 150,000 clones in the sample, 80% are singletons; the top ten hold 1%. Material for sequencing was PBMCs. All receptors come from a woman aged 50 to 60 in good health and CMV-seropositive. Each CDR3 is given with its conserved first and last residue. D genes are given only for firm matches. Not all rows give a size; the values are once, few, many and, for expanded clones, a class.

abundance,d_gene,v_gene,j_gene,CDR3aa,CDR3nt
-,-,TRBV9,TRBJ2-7,CASSGQGLSYEQYF,TGTGCCAGCAGTGGGCAGGGGTTGTCCTACGAGCAGTACTTC
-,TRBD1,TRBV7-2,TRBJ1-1,CASSSLRVLRGQNTEAFF,TGTGCCAGCAGCTCTCTGCGAGTCCTCAGGGGGCAGAACACTGAAGCTTTCTTT
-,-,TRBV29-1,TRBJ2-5,CSSGAAAHQETQYF,TGCAGCAGTGGGGCGGCCGCTCACCAAGAGACCCAGTACTTC
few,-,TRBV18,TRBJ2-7,CASSQSTSYEQYF,TGTGCCAGCTCACAAAGCACTTCCTACGAGCAGTACTTC
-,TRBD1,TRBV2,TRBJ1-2,CASSGGTDYGYTF,TGTGCCAGCAGCGGAGGGACAGACTATGGCTACACCTTC
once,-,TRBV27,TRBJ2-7,CASSLLDALPYEQYF,TGTGCCAGCAGTTTATTAGATGCCCTCCCCTACGAGCAGTACTTC
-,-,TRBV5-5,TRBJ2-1,CASSFSPRYNKQFF,TGTGCCAGCAGCTTTAGCCCGAGATACAATAAGCAGTTCTTC
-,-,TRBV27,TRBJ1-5,CASSLSTGGNQPQHF,TGTGCCAGCAGTTTATCGACCGGGGGCAATCAGCCCCAGCATTTT
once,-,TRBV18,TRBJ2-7,CASSPQDSSYEQYF,TGTGCCAGCTCACCGCAGGACAGCTCCTACGAGCAGTACTTC
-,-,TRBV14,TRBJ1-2,CASSRMRDGYTF,TGTGCCAGCAGTCGTATGAGGGATGGCTACACCTTC
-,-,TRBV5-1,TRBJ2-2,CASSLGFGGPNTGELFF,TGCGCCAGCAGCTTGGGGTTCGGCGGGCCGAACACCGGGGAGCTGTTTTTT
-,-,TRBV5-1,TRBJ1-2,CASSPGLANGYTF,TGCGCCAGCAGCCCCGGACTTGCCAATGGCTACACCTTC
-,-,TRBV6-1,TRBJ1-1,CASSERNTEAFF,TGTGCCAGCAGTGAACGGAACACTGAAGCTTTCTTT
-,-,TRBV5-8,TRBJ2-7,CASSTDNWSSYEQYF,TGTGCCAGCAGCACCGACAACTGGTCCTCCTACGAGCAGTACTTC
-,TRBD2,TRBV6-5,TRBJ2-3,CASRTSGPRDTQYF,TGTGCCAGCAGAACTAGCGGACCGCGGGATACGCAGTATTTT
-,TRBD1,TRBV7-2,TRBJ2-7,CASSYAGTGGGYEQYF,TGTGCCAGCAGCTACGCCGGGACAGGGGGCGGTTACGAGCAGTACTTC
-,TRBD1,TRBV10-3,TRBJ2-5,CAISQDGTAQETQYF,TGTGCCATCAGCCAAGACGGGACAGCTCAAGAGACCCAGTACTTC
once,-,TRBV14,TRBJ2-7,CASSRGRNQVDEQYF,TGTGCCAGCAGTCGAGGGCGGAATCAAGTGGACGAGCAGTACTTC
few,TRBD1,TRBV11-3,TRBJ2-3,CASSQGGSTDTQYF,TGTGCCAGCTCACAGGGGGGTTCCACAGATACGCAGTATTTT
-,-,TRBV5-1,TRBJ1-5,CASSLSGRVQPQHF,TGCGCCAGCAGTTTGTCCGGCAGGGTCCAGCCCCAGCATTTT
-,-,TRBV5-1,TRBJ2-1,CASSSLASAYNEQFF,TGCGCCAGCAGCTCACTAGCTAGTGCCTACAATGAGCAGTTCTTC
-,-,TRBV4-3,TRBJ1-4,CASSQESGWANEKLFF,TGCGCCAGCAGCCAAGAGTCAGGGTGGGCTAATGAAAAACTGTTTTTT
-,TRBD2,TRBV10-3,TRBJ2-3,CAISAPPSGGADTQYF,TGTGCCATCAGTGCGCCTCCTAGCGGGGGGGCAGATACGCAGTATTTT
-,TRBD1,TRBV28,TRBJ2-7,CASRPTTGSSYEQYF,TGTGCCAGCAGACCTACGACAGGGAGCTCCTACGAGCAGTACTTC
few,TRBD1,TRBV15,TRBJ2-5,CATSSPLRQGETQYF,TGTGCCACCAGCAGTCCCTTACGACAGGGAGAGACCCAGTACTTC
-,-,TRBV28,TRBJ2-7,CASSGGSYEQYF,TGTGCCAGCTCAGGGGGGTCCTACGAGCAGTACTTC
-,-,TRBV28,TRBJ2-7,CASSFSQGFPYEQYF,TGTGCCAGCAGTTTCTCACAGGGATTCCCCTACGAGCAGTACTTC
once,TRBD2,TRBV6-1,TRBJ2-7,CASSRTSDEQYF,TGTGCCAGCAGCCGAACTAGCGACGAGCAGTACTTC
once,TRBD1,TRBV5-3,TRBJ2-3,CARSSRGTPGQGSSNTQYF,TGTGCCAGAAGCTCCCGGGGGACGCCGGGACAGGGGTCATCAAATACGCAGTATTTT
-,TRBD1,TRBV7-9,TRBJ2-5,CSSSLTGDSGKTQYF,TGTTCCAGCAGCCTAACAGGGGATTCGGGAAAGACCCAGTACTTC
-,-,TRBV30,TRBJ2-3,CAWSDIRSTQYF,TGTGCCTGGAGTGACATACGGAGTACGCAGTATTTT
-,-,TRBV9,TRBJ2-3,CASSVQGNGADTQYF,TGTGCCAGCAGCGTACAGGGGAACGGCGCAGATACGCAGTATTTT
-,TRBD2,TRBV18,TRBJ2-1,CASSPGTSGSDEQFF,TGTGCCAGCTCGCCCGGGACTAGCGGGAGCGATGAGCAGTTCTTC
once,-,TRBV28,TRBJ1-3,CASSFGGAGNTIYF,TGTGCCAGCAGTTTTGGGGGGGCAGGAAACACCATATATTTT
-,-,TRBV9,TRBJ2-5,CASSPGGRGEETQYF,TGTGCCAGCAGCCCCGGGGGGAGGGGGGAAGAGACCCAGTACTTC
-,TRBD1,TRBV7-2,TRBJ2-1,CASSLARTGTYNEQFF,TGTGCCAGCAGCTTAGCCAGGACAGGAACTTACAATGAGCAGTTCTTC
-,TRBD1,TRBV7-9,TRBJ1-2,CASITTGGQGAGGYTF,TGTGCCAGCATCACCACAGGAGGACAGGGGGCAGGTGGCTACACCTTC
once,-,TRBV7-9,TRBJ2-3,CASSLEQFTDTQYF,TGTGCCAGCAGCTTAGAACAGTTCACAGATACGCAGTATTTT
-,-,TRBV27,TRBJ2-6,CASSSERTFSGANVLTF,TGTGCCAGCAGTTCGGAACGGACATTCTCTGGGGCCAACGTCCTGACTTTC
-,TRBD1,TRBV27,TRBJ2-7,CASSLAGQGAYEQYF,TGTGCCAGCAGTTTAGCTGGACAGGGAGCCTACGAGCAGTACTTC
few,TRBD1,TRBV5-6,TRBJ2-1,CASSLWDRPGDEQFF,TGTGCCAGCAGCTTGTGGGACAGGCCTGGGGATGAGCAGTTCTTC
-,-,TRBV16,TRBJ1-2,CASTKNSAGPYGYTF,TGTGCCAGCACCAAAAACTCGGCAGGGCCCTATGGCTACACCTTC
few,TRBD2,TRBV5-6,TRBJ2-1,CASFSSGRTYNEQFF,TGTGCCAGCTTTTCCAGCGGGAGGACTTACAATGAGCAGTTCTTC
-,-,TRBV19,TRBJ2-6,CASNQGSPGANVLTF,TGTGCCAGTAACCAGGGGTCCCCTGGGGCCAACGTCCTGACTTTC
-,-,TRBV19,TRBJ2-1,CASSINALFWEEQFF,TGTGCCAGTAGTATAAATGCCCTCTTTTGGGAGGAGCAGTTCTTC
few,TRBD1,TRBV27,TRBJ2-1,CASSLTGDNEQFF,TGTGCCAGCAGTTTGACAGGGGACAATGAGCAGTTCTTC
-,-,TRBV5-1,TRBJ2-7,CASTPAGSYEQYF,TGCGCCAGCACCCCCGCGGGCTCCTACGAGCAGTACTTC
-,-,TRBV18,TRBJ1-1,CASSADRLNTEAFF,TGTGCCAGCTCAGCCGACAGACTGAACACTGAAGCTTTCTTT
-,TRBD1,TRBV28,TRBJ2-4,CASSLTGGNIQYF,TGTGCCAGCAGTTTGACAGGGGGCAACATTCAGTACTTC
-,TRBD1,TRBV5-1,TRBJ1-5,CASSPGQGNQPQHF,TGCGCCAGCAGCCCTGGACAGGGGAACCAGCCCCAGCATTTT
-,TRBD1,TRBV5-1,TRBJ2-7,CASSPGTGPFYEQYF,TGCGCCAGCAGTCCCGGGACAGGGCCCTTCTACGAGCAGTACTTC
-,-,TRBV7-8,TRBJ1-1,CASSPQGWGGTEAFF,TGTGCCAGCAGCCCCCAGGGATGGGGTGGCACTGAAGCTTTCTTT
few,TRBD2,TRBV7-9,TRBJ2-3,CASSSRGGTDTQYF,TGTGCCAGCAGCTCACGGGGGGGCACAGATACGCAGTATTTT
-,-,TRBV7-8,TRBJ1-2,CASSPQVYGYTF,TGTGCCAGCAGTCCACAGGTCTATGGCTACACCTTC